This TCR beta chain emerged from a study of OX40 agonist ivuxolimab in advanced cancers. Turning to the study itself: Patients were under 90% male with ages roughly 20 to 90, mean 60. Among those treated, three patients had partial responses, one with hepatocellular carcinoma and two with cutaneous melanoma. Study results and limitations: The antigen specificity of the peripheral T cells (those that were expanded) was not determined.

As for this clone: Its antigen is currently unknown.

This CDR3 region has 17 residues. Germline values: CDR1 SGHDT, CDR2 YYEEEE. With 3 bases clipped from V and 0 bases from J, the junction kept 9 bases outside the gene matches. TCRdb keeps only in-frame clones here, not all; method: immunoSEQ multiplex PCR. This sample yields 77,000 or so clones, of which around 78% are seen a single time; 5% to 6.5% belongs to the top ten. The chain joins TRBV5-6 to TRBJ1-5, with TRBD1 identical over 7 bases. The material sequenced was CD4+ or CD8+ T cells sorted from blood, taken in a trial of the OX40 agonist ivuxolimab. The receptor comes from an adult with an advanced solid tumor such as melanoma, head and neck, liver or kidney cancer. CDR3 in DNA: TGTGCCAGCAGCTACATGTCAGGGGGGTATAGCAATCAGCCCCAGCATTTT. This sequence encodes CASSYMSGGYSNQPQHF.